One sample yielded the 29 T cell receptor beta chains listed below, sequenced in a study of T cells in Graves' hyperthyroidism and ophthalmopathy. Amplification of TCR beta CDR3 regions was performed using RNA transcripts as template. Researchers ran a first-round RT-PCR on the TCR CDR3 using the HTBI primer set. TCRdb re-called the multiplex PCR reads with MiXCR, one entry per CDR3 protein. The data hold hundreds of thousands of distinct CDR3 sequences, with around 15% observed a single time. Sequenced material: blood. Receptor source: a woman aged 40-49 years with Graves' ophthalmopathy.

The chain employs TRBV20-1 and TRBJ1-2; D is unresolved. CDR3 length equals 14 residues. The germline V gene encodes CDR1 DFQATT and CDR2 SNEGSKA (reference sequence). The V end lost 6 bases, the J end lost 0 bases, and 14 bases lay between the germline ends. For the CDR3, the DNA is TGCAGTGCACCACGAAAGCCTACTAACTATGGCTACACCTTC. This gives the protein CSAPRKPTNYGYTF.

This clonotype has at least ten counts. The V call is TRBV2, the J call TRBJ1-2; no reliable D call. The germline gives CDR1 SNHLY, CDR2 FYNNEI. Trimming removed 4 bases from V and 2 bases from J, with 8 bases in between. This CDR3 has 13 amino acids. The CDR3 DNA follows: TGTGCCAGCAGTGTGGGCCTGAACTATGGCTACACCTTC. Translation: CASSVGLNYGYTF.

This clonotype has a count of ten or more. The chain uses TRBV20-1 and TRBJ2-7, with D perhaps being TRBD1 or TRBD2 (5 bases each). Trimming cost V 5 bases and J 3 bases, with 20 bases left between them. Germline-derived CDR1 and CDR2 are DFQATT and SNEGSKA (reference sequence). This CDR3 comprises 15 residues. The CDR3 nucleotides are TGCAGTGCTGCCCGAAGGGGACCCAGCCTCTACGAGCAGTACTTC. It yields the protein CSAARRGPSLYEQYF.

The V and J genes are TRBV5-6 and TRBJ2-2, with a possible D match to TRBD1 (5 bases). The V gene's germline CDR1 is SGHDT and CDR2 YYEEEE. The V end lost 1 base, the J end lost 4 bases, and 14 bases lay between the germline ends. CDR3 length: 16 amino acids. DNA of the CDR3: TGTGCCAGCAGCTTGCGTCCAGGGTGGTTCACCGGGGAGCTGTTTTTT. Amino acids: CASSLRPGWFTGELFF.

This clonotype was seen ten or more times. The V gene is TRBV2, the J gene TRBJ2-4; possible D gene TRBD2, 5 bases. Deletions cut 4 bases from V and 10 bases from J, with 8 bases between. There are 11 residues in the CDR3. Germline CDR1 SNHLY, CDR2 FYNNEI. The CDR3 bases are TGTGCCAGCAGTGGTAGGGAGATTCAGTACTTC. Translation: CASSGREIQYF.

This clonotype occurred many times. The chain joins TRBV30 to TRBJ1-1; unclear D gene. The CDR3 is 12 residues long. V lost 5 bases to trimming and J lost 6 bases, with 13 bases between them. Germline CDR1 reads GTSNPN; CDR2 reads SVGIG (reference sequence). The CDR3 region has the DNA TGTGCCTGGTCACGACTGGTGGCTGAAGCTTTCTTT. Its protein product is CAWSRLVAEAFF.

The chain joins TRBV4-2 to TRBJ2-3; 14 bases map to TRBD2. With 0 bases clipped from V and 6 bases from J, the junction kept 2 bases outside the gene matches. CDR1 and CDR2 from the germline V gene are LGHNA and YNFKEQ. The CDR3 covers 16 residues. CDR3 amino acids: CASSQEGLAGDDTQYF. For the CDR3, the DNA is TGTGCCAGCAGCCAAGAGGGACTAGCGGGAGATGATACGCAGTATTTT.

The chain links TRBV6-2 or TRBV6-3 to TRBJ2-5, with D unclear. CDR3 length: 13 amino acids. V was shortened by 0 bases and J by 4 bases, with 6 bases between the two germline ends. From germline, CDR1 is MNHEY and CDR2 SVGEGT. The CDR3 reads CASSYSVRETQYF. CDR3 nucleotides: TGTGCCAGCAGTTACTCGGTTCGAGAGACCCAGTACTTC.

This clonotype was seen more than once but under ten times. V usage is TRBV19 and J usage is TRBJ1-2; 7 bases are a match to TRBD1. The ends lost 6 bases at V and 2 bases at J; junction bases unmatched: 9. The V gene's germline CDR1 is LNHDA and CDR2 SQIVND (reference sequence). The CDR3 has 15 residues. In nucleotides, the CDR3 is TGTGCCAGTAGGCCGGGACAGTATCGAAACTATGGCTACACCTTC. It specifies CASRPGQYRNYGYTF.

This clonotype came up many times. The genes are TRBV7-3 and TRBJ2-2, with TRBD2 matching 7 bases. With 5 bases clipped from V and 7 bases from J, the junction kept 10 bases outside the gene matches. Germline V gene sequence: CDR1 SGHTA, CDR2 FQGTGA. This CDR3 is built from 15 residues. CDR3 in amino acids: CASSPSREGGGELFF. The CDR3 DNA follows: TGTGCCAGCAGCCCAAGCAGGGAGGGAGGCGGGGAGCTGTTTTTT.

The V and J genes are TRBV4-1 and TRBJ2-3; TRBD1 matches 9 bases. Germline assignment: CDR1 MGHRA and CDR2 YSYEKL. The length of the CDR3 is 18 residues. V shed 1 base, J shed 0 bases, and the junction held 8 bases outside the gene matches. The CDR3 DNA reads TGCGCCAGCAGCCAAGTGCAAGTCGGGACAGGGAGCACAGATACGCAGTATTTT. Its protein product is CASSQVQVGTGSTDTQYF.

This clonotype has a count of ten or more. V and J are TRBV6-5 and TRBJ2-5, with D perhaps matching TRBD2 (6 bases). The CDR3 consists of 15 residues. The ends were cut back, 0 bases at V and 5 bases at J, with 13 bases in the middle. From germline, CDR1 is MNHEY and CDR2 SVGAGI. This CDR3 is CASSYSGLPGETQYF. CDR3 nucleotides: TGTGCCAGCAGTTACTCGGGACTCCCGGGGGAGACCCAGTACTTC.

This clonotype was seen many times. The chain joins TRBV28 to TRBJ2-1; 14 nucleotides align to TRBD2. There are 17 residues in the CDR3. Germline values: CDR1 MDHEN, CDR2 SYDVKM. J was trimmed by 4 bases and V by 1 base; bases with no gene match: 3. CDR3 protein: CASSLSGTSGGYNEQFF. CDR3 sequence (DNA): TGTGCCAGCAGTTTATCGGGGACTAGCGGGGGTTACAATGAGCAGTTCTTC.

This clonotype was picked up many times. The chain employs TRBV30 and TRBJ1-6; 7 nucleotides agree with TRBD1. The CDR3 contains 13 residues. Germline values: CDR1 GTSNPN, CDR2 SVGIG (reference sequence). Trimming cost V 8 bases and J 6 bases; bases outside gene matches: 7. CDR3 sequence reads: CATRQGGNSPLHF. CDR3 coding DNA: TGTGCCACCCGACAGGGAGGTAATTCACCCCTCCACTTT.

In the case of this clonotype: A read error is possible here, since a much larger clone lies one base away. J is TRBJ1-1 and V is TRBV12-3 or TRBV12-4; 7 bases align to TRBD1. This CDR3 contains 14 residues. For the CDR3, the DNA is TGTGCCAGCAGCCAAACAGGGGCGAACACTGGAGCTTTCTTT. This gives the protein CASSQTGANTGAFF.

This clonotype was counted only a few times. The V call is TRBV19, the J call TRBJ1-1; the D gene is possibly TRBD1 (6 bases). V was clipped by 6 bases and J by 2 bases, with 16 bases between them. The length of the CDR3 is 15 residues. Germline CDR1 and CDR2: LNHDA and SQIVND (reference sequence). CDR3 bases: TGTGCCAGTAGGCAGCAGGGGACGGATAACACTGAAGCTTTCTTT. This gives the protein CASRQQGTDNTEAFF. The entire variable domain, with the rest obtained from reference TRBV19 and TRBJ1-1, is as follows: DGGITQSPKYLFRKEGQNVTLSCEQNLNHDAMYWYRQDPGQGLRLIYYSQIVNDFQKGDIAEGYSVSREKKESFPLTVTSAQKNPTAFYLCASRQQGTDNTEAFFGQGTRLTVV.

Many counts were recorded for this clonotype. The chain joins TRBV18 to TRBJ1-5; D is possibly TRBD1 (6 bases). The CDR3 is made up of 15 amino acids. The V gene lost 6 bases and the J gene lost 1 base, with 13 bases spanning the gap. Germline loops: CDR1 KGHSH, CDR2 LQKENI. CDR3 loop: CASSPGTSSNQPQHF. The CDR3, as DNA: TGTGCCAGCTCTCCCGGGACATCCAGCAATCAGCCCCAGCATTTT.

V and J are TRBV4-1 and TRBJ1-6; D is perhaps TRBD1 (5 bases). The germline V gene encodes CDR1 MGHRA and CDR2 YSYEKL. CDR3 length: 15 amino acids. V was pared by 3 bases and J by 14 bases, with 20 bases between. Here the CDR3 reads CASSHGKGDRGSLHF. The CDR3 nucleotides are TGCGCCAGCAGCCACGGGAAAGGGGACCGTGGATCCCTCCACTTT.

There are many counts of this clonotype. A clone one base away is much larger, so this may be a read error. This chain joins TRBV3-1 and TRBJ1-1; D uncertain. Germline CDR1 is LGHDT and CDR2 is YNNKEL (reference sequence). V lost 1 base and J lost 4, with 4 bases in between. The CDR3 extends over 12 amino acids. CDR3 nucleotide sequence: TGTGCCAGCAGCCAAGTCCCCACTGAAGCTTTCTTT. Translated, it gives CASSQVPTEAFF.

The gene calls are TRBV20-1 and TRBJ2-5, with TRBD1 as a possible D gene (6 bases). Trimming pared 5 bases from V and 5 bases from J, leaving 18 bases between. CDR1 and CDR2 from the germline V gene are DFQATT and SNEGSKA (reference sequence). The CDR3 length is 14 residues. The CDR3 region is CSASIDRPIETQYF. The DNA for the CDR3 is TGCAGTGCTTCAATCGACAGGCCTATCGAGACCCAGTACTTC.

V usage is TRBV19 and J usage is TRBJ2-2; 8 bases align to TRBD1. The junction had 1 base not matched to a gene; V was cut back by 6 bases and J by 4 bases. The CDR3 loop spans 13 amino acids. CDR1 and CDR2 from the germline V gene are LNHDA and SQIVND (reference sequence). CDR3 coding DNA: TGTGCCAGTAGGGGGACAGGCACCGGGGAGCTGTTTTTT. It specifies CASRGTGTGELFF.

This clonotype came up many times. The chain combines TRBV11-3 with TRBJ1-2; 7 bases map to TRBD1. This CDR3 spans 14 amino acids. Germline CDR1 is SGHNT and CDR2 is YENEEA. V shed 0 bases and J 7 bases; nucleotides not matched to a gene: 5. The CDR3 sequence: CASSLDGRGAGYTF. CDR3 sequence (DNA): TGTGCCAGCAGCTTAGACGGCAGGGGGGCTGGCTACACCTTC.

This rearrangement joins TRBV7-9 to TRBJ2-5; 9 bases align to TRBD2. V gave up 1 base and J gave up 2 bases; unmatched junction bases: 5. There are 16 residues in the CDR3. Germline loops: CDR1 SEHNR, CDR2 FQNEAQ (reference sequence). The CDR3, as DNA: TGTGCCAGCAGCTTAGGCGGGAGGGGCGATCAAGAGACCCAGTACTTC. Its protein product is CASSLGGRGDQETQYF.

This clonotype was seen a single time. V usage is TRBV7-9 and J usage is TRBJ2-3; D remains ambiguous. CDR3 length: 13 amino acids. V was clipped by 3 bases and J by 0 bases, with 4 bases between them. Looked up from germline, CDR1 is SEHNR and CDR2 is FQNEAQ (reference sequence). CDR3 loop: CASSFFSTDTQYF. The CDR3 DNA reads TGTGCCAGCAGCTTTTTTAGCACAGATACGCAGTATTTT.

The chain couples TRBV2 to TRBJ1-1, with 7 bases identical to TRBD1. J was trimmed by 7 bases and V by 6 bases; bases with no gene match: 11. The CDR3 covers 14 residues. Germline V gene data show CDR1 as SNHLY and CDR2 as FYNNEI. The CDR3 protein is CASRSLTGRVEAFF. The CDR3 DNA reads TGTGCCAGCAGGAGCTTGACAGGGAGGGTTGAAGCTTTCTTT. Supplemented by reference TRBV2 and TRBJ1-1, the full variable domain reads EPEVTQTPSHQVTQMGQEVILRCVPISNHLYFYWYRQILGQKVEFLVSFYNNEISEKSEIFDDQFSVERPDGSNFTLKIRSTKLEDSAMYFCASRSLTGRVEAFFGQGTRLTVV.

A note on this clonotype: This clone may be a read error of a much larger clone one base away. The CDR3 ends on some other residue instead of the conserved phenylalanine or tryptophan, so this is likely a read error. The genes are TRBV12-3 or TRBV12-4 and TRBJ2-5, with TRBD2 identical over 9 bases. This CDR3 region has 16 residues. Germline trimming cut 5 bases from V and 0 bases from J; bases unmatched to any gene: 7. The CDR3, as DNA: TGTGCCAGCAGTCCCAGACTAGCGGCGTACCAAGAGACCCAGTACCTC. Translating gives CASSPRLAAYQETQYL.

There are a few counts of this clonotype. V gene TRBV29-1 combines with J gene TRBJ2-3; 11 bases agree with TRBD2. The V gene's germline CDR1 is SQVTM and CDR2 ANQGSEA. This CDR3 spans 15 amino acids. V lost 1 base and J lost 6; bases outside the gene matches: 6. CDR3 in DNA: TGCAGCGTTGAAGGGACTAGCGGGCTGCGGGATACGCAGTATTTT. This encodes CSVEGTSGLRDTQYF.

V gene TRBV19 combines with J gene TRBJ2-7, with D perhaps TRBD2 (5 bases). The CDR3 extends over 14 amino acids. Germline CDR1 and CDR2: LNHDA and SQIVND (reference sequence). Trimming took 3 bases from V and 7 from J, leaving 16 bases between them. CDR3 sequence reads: CASSMSGRLREQYF. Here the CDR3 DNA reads TGTGCCAGTAGTATGAGCGGCCGTCTGAGAGAGCAGTACTTC.

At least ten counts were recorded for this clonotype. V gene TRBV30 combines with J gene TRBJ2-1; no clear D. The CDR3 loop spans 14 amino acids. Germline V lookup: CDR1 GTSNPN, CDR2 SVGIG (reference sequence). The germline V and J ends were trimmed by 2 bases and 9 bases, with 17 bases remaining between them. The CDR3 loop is CAWSFEKFSSEQFF. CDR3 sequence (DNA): TGTGCCTGGAGTTTTGAAAAGTTCAGCAGTGAGCAGTTCTTC.